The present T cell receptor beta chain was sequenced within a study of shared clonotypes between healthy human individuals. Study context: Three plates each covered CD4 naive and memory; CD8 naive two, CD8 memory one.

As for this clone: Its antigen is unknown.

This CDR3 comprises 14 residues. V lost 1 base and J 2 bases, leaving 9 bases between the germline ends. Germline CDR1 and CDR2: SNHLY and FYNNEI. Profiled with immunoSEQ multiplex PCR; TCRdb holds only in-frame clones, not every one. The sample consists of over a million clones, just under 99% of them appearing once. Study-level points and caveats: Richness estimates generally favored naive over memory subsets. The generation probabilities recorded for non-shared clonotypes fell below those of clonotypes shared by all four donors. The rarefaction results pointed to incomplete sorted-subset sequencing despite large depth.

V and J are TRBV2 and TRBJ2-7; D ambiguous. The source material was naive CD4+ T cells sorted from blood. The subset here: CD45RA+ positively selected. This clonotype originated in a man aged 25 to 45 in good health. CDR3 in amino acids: CASSEVVGPYEQYF. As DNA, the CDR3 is TGTGCCAGCAGTGAAGTGGTAGGACCCTACGAGCAGTACTTC.